The next 22 T cell receptor beta chains were all read from a single sample in a study of siplizumab effects on memory and regulatory T cells. Sequenced by immunoSEQ multiplex PCR; TCRdb stores in-frame clones only, minus some. In the table there are over 85,000 clones, roughly 96% of which are singletons. The material sequenced was naive CD4+ T cells sorted from blood. The receptors shown here come from a human donor in good health.

The chain couples TRBV5-1 to TRBJ2-1; maybe TRBD1 (6 bases). The CDR3 is 16 amino acids. V lost 5 bases and J 4 bases, leaving 19 bases between the germline ends. Germline V gene sequence: CDR1 SGHRS, CDR2 YFSETQ. Here the CDR3 DNA reads TGCGCCAGCAGGTTGAGGCAGGTAGGGACATACAATGAGCAGTTCTTC. This sequence encodes CASRLRQVGTYNEQFF.

This chain joins TRBV5-1 and TRBJ2-1; tentatively, D is TRBD1 (5 bases). The length of the CDR3 is 15 residues. V was shortened by 3 bases and J by 0 bases, with 10 bases between the two germline ends. Germline CDR1 reads SGHRS; CDR2 reads YFSETQ. CDR3 coding DNA: TGCGCCAGCAGCTCGGACACCCGCTCCTACAATGAGCAGTTCTTC. Translating gives CASSSDTRSYNEQFF.

This sequence joins TRBV19 and TRBJ1-2; 7 nucleotides match TRBD1. CDR1 and CDR2 (germline): LNHDA, SQIVND (reference sequence). The CDR3 is made up of 14 amino acids. V dropped 6 bases and J dropped 6; count of bases not matched to a gene: 10. CDR3 sequence reads: CASRSDRVPNGYTF. The CDR3 bases are TGTGCCAGTAGATCCGACAGGGTACCCAATGGCTACACCTTC.

The V gene is TRBV7-2, the J gene TRBJ2-3; 8 nucleotides align to TRBD2. This CDR3 contains 17 residues. Losses at the gene ends were 4 bases for V and 2 bases for J; bases not matched to a gene: 11. Germline CDR1 reads SGHTA; CDR2 reads FQGNSA. The CDR3 region is CASSSALAGPSTDTQYF. CDR3 in DNA: TGTGCCAGCAGCTCCGCTTTAGCGGGGCCGTCCACAGATACGCAGTATTTT.

This rearrangement joins TRBV19 to TRBJ1-4, with D perhaps matching TRBD1 (5 bases). V was trimmed by 6 bases and J by 8 bases, leaving 19 bases between them. Per the germline V gene, CDR1 is LNHDA and CDR2 is SQIVND (reference sequence). The CDR3 loop spans 15 amino acids. The CDR3 DNA reads as TGTGCCAGTAGGGAGGATAGCGGGGGGACGGAAAAACTGTTTTTT. Translating gives CASREDSGGTEKLFF.

The chain couples TRBV7-3 to TRBJ1-6, with 9 positions matching TRBD1. Germline V gene data show CDR1 as SGHTA and CDR2 as FQGTGA. The CDR3 spans 15 residues. V lost 6 bases, J lost 9 bases, and 9 bases stayed unmatched. CDR3 loop: CASRQQGASFSPLHF. The CDR3, as DNA: TGTGCCAGCAGGCAACAGGGGGCGTCCTTTTCACCCCTCCACTTT.

The rearrangement links TRBV5-1 to TRBJ2-7, with D possibly being TRBD1 or TRBD2 (5 bases each). The CDR3 covers 14 residues. V shed 4 bases and J shed 2 bases, with 13 bases lying between them. Germline CDR1 reads SGHRS; CDR2 reads YFSETQ. The CDR3 DNA reads as TGCGCCAGCAGCAGCCGGGACGGTGCCTACGAGCAGTACTTC. This gives the protein CASSSRDGAYEQYF.

The rearrangement uses TRBV9 and TRBJ2-3; D may match TRBD1 or TRBD2 (5 bases each). Germline lookup yields CDR1 SGDLS and CDR2 YYNGEE. This CDR3 contains 15 residues. V shed 5 bases and J shed 5 bases, with 18 bases lying between them. CDR3 coding DNA: TGTGCCAGCAGTACCGGGACCCCTGCCATAGATACGCAGTATTTT. Translated, it gives CASSTGTPAIDTQYF.

The chain joins TRBV5-8 to TRBJ1-5, with 11 positions matching TRBD1. Trimming cost V 4 bases and J 3 bases; bases outside gene matches: 6. Germline CDR1 and CDR2: SGHTS and YDEGEE. The CDR3 extends over 16 amino acids. DNA for the CDR3: TGTGCCAGCAGCCCGGGGGGACAGGGGGTCAATCAGCCCCAGCATTTT. Protein: CASSPGGQGVNQPQHF.

The chain combines TRBV6-5 with TRBJ1-6; maybe TRBD1 (6 bases). Germline V gene sequence: CDR1 MNHEY, CDR2 SVGAGI. V was trimmed by 11 bases and J by 12 bases, leaving 20 bases between them. This CDR3 contains 13 residues. The CDR3 here is CAGAQFETGPLHF. CDR3 in DNA: TGTGCCGGTGCCCAATTTGAGACAGGACCCCTCCACTTT.

This clone appeared once. Here the CDR3 DNA reads TGCGCCAGCAGCCTCGTTGGGACTAGATCAGATACGCAGTATTTT. Amino acids: CASSLVGTRSDTQYF. The gene calls are TRBV5-1 and TRBJ2-3; 8 nucleotides line up with TRBD2. The CDR3 loop spans 15 amino acids. V lost 4 bases, J lost 4 bases, and 8 bases stayed unmatched. Germline V gene lookup returns CDR1 SGHRS and CDR2 YFSETQ.

This clone was found once. V is TRBV23-1 and J is TRBJ1-5; D remains ambiguous. TRBV23-1 is known as an ORF, though its function is uncertain. There are 16 residues in the CDR3. V lost 2 bases and J lost 0, with 11 bases in between. The DNA of the CDR3 is TGCGCCAGCAGTCAAGGTAAGACGGGTAGCAATCAGCCCCAGCATTTT. Translation: CASSQGKTGSNQPQHF.

The gene calls are TRBV20-1 and TRBJ1-1; D remains ambiguous. CDR1 DFQATT and CDR2 SNEGSKA come from the germline V gene (reference sequence). CDR3 length: 10 residues. The V and J ends lost 6 bases and 6 bases respectively, with 8 bases between them. The CDR3 here is CSAVEAEAFF. The CDR3 DNA reads as TGCAGTGCCGTAGAAGCTGAAGCTTTCTTT.

The chain recombines TRBV10-3 with TRBJ2-7; TRBD2 matches at 9 bases. Per the germline V gene, CDR1 is ENHRY and CDR2 is SYGVKD. This CDR3 has 13 amino acids. The CDR3: CAYSSGGTYEQYF. The DNA of the CDR3 is TGTGCTTACTCAAGCGGGGGGACCTACGAGCAGTACTTC.

V is TRBV7-2 and J is TRBJ2-5; 8 bases align to TRBD1. From germline, CDR1 is SGHTA and CDR2 FQGNSA. The ends lost 5 bases at V and 1 base at J; junction bases unmatched: 9. This CDR3 is 16 amino acids long. The CDR3 loop is CASSLSQGAVQETQYF. The CDR3 DNA reads TGTGCCAGCAGCCTATCTCAGGGGGCTGTCCAAGAGACCCAGTACTTC.

The chain carries TRBV7-9 and TRBJ2-5; D tentatively fits TRBD1 or TRBD2 (5 bases each). From germline, CDR1 is SEHNR and CDR2 FQNEAQ (reference sequence). Trimming took 5 bases from V and 9 from J, leaving 19 bases between them. This CDR3 spans 14 amino acids. In DNA form, the CDR3 reads TGTGCCAGCAGCCAGACTACCGTAGTGGGGGCCCAGTACTTC. Protein sequence: CASSQTTVVGAQYF.

This clone was picked up one time. The chain recombines TRBV19 with TRBJ2-1; 10 bases line up with TRBD1. Per germline, CDR1 LNHDA and CDR2 SQIVND (reference sequence). V trimming: 4 bases; J trimming: 6 bases; junction bases outside the gene matches: 3. The CDR3 runs 14 residues. This CDR3 is CASSTGQGSNEQFF. The DNA for the CDR3 is TGTGCCAGTAGTACGGGACAGGGGAGCAATGAGCAGTTCTTC. Filled out from reference TRBV19 and TRBJ2-1, the complete variable domain reads DGGITQSPKYLFRKEGQNVTLSCEQNLNHDAMYWYRQDPGQGLRLIYYSQIVNDFQKGDIAEGYSVSREKKESFPLTVTSAQKNPTAFYLCASSTGQGSNEQFFGPGTRLTVL.

CDR3 nucleotide sequence: TGTGCCAGCAGCCCGCCGGGACTAGCGGGCTCTGGGGCCAACGTCCTGACTTTC. Protein sequence: CASSPPGLAGSGANVLTF. V usage is TRBV9 and J usage is TRBJ2-6; TRBD2 agrees at 12 bases. The length of the CDR3 is 18 residues. CDR1 and CDR2 from the germline V gene are SGDLS and YYNGEE. The V segment lost 4 bases and the J segment 0 bases; nucleotides outside the gene matches: 5.

The table lists this clone with a count of one. CDR3 sequence: CASSRTSGGQETQYF. CDR3 DNA: TGTGCCAGCAGCCGGACTAGCGGGGGTCAAGAGACCCAGTACTTC. The genes are TRBV2 and TRBJ2-5; 13 bases align to TRBD2. This CDR3 comprises 15 residues. Germline values: CDR1 SNHLY, CDR2 FYNNEI. V trimming: 6 bases; J trimming: 2 bases; junction bases outside the gene matches: 3.

This rearrangement joins TRBV7-9 to TRBJ2-3; TRBD2 matches 10 bases. Losses at the gene ends were 2 bases for V and 7 bases for J; bases not matched to a gene: 3. Germline V gene lookup returns CDR1 SEHNR and CDR2 FQNEAQ (reference sequence). The CDR3 has 14 amino acids. CDR3 bases: TGTGCCAGCAGCTTATCGGGACTAGCGAATACGCAGTATTTT. This gives the protein CASSLSGLANTQYF.

DNA for the CDR3: TGTGCCAGCAGTGAAGCGGTGGGGGGTTGGAGTGAAGCTTTCTTT. This codes for CASSEAVGGWSEAFF. The rearrangement uses TRBV6-1 and TRBJ1-1, with D possibly TRBD1 on 5 matching bases. Trimming took off 0 bases at V and 7 bases at J, with 15 bases between the two ends. The CDR3 has 15 amino acids. Germline V gene sequence: CDR1 MNHNS, CDR2 SASEGT.

The CDR3 DNA sequence: TGTGCCAGCAGTTCGGGACAGGGGGGTACTGAAGCTTTCTTT. Protein sequence: CASSSGQGGTEAFF. The gene calls are TRBV6-6 and TRBJ1-1, with TRBD1 matching over 11 bases. The germline V gene has CDR1 MNHNY and CDR2 SVGAGI (reference sequence). Trimming cost V 4 bases and J 5 bases; bases outside gene matches: 3. This CDR3 comprises 14 residues.